These T cell receptor beta chains were read from a single sample in a study of human T cells and chemical hapten exposure. TCRdb re-analysed the reads in MiXCR, keeping a single row per CDR3 protein. The sample holds about 120,000 distinct CDR3 sequences, over 6.5% seen once. What was sequenced was whole blood. The receptors shown here come from a human donor in good health. Some clones in this sample may be carry-over from other donors' samples. CDR3s include the opening cysteine and the closing phenylalanine or tryptophan. The D gene is left open where the match is weak. Clone size, where shown, is once, few, many, or a class for clones that have expanded.

v_gene	abundance	d_gene	j_gene	CDR3nt	CDR3aa
TRBV5-1	NA	NA	TRBJ1-1	TGCGCCAGCAGCTCAATTGGAGGCACTGAAGCTTTCTTT	CASSSIGGTEAFF
TRBV3-1	NA	TRBD1	TRBJ2-6	TGTGCCAGCAGAAGGGGGCCCGACCTCTCTGGGGCCAACGTCCTGACTTTC	CASRRGPDLSGANVLTF
TRBV11-2	few	NA	TRBJ2-3	TGTGCCAGCAGCCCCGGGCGCTGGGGGGCTAGCACAGATACGCAGTATTTT	CASSPGRWGASTDTQYF
TRBV20-1	NA	TRBD1	TRBJ1-6	TGCAGTGCTCTGACAGGGGGTATAGATTCACCCCTCCACTTT	CSALTGGIDSPLHF
TRBV9	many	NA	TRBJ2-3	TGTGCCAGCAGCGTAGGTACTAGGGGCAGCACAGATACGCAGTATTTT	CASSVGTRGSTDTQYF
TRBV27	many	NA	TRBJ1-5	TGTGCCAGCAGTTTATCGTGGACCAAAGGGCAGCCCCAGCATTTT	CASSLSWTKGQPQHF
TRBV27	many	NA	TRBJ2-7	TGTGCCAGCAGTTTCCAAGGACAGCAAGAGCAGTACTTC	CASSFQGQQEQYF
TRBV20-1	many	NA	TRBJ2-2	TGCAGTGCTAGATCAAAGGGGGACGCCGGGGAGCTGTTTTTT	CSARSKGDAGELFF
TRBV12-3/TRBV12-4	many	NA	TRBJ1-5	TGTGCCAGCAGTTTAGAGGACAGAACGAATCAGCCCCAGCATTTT	CASSLEDRTNQPQHF
TRBV7-2	few	NA	TRBJ2-4	TGTGCCAGCAGCTTAGCGGGGGAGAACGGGGCCAAAAACATTCAGTACTTC	CASSLAGENGAKNIQYF
TRBV30	NA	TRBD2	TRBJ2-1	TGTACCAGGCTAGCGGGAGGTGTTGAGCAGTTCTTC	CTRLAGGVEQFF
TRBV11-2	few	NA	TRBJ2-2	TGTGCCAGCAGCGCACAGGGACTGAACACCGGGGAGCTGTTTTTT	CASSAQGLNTGELFF
TRBV27	many	TRBD2	TRBJ2-1	TGTGCCAGCAGTGGAGGGGCGGGAGGGTCCTACAATGAGCAGTTCTTC	CASSGGAGGSYNEQFF
TRBV20-1	few	NA	TRBJ2-7	TGCAGTGCTAGTTTCCCAGGGGGGGCCTACGAGCAGTACTTC	CSASFPGGAYEQYF
TRBV4-3	NA	NA	TRBJ1-4	TGCGCCAGCAGCCAAGACGGACAGCAAGCAACTAATGAAAAACTGTTTTTT	CASSQDGQQATNEKLFF
TRBV20-1	few	NA	TRBJ1-1	TGCAGTGCGCGACGACCGGGCAGGAACACTGAAGCTTTCTTT	CSARRPGRNTEAFF
TRBV20-1	NA	TRBD1	TRBJ2-3	TGCAGTGCTAGCGGGACAGGGGTCCCCCCCCCCACAGATACGCAGTATTTT	CSASGTGVPPPTDTQYF
TRBV2	NA	TRBD2	TRBJ2-1	TGTGCCAGCAGTGTAGCGGGAGGGCCGTTCCTTGAGCAGTTCTTC	CASSVAGGPFLEQFF
TRBV6-2/TRBV6-3	NA	NA	TRBJ1-3	TGTGCCAGCAGTGGACCTCCAAGGCGATCTGGAAACACCATATATTTT	CASSGPPRRSGNTIYF
TRBV27	many	TRBD2	TRBJ2-1	TGTGCCAGCAGTTCGGGACTAGGAAATGAGCAGTTCTTC	CASSSGLGNEQFF
TRBV12-5	NA	TRBD1	TRBJ1-5	TGTGCTAGTGGTTTGCCCCGGGGGACAGGGACGGACGGCAGCAATCAGCCCCAGCATTTT	CASGLPRGTGTDGSNQPQHF
TRBV7-9	many	NA	TRBJ1-1	TGTGCCAGCAGCTTAGAGGGGGTTGGGACTGAAGCTTTCTTT	CASSLEGVGTEAFF
TRBV29-1	NA	TRBD1	TRBJ2-2	TGCAGCGTTCGTCCCGGGACAGGGATCGGGGAGCTGTTTTTT	CSVRPGTGIGELFF
TRBV12-3/TRBV12-4	NA	NA	TRBJ1-1	TGTGCCAGCAGCCAAGCCTTCAACACTGAAGCTTTCTTT	CASSQAFNTEAFF
TRBV12-3/TRBV12-4	few	NA	TRBJ2-1	TGTGCCAGCAGCTTGGTTAGTGGGGGTATGGATGAGCAGTTCTTC	CASSLVSGGMDEQFF
TRBV6-5	many	NA	TRBJ2-7	TGTGCCAGCAGTTACTCCCTGACAGGTTTCTACGAGCAGTACTTC	CASSYSLTGFYEQYF
TRBV4-1	few	TRBD1	TRBJ2-5	TGCGCCAGCAGCCAAGAGCTGACAGGGACCGCAGAGACCCAGTACTTC	CASSQELTGTAETQYF
TRBV5-1	many	NA	TRBJ2-6	TGCGCCAGCGCAGACAGCTCTGGGGCCAACGTCCTGACTTTC	CASADSSGANVLTF
TRBV6-5	many	NA	TRBJ2-7	TGTGCCAGCAGCCTACAGGGTTTGGGTGCGGAGCAGTACTTC	CASSLQGLGAEQYF
TRBV29-1	few	TRBD2	TRBJ2-3	TGCAGCGTTGGCCTAGCGGGAGTCACAGATACGCAGTATTTT	CSVGLAGVTDTQYF
TRBV20-1	NA	NA	TRBJ2-3	TGCAGTGCTTCCAGGGGGGGCACGCTGGGGGATACGCAGTATTTT	CSASRGGTLGDTQYF
TRBV15	NA	NA	TRBJ2-7	TGTACCACCAGCAGAGTTCGGACAGAGAGGGAGCAGTACTTC	CTTSRVRTEREQYF
TRBV14	few	TRBD2	TRBJ2-7	TGTGCCAGCACCGTGTCCGGACTAGGCTACGAGCAGTACTTC	CASTVSGLGYEQYF
TRBV14	NA	NA	TRBJ2-1	TGTGCCAGCAGCCAAGATCTCGGGGACTCCTACAATGAGCAGTTCTTC	CASSQDLGDSYNEQFF
TRBV12-3/TRBV12-4	many	TRBD1	TRBJ2-7	TGTGCCAGCAGCCTAAGCGACAGGGATCGGTACGAGCAGTACTTC	CASSLSDRDRYEQYF
TRBV30	many	TRBD1	TRBJ1-1	TGTGCCTTGACAGGGGTGATTATGAACACTGAAGCTTTCTTT	CALTGVIMNTEAFF
TRBV27	many	NA	TRBJ1-6	TGTGCCAGCAAGCAGAGCTCCTATAATTCACCCCTCCACTTT	CASKQSSYNSPLHF
TRBV19	few	TRBD2	TRBJ2-1	TGTGCCAGTGGTCATGTTGCGGGGGGTACTAATGAGCAGTTCTTC	CASGHVAGGTNEQFF
TRBV3-1	NA	TRBD1	TRBJ2-7	TGTGCCAGCAGCCATGCCGGGACAGGGGGCGAGCAGTACTTC	CASSHAGTGGEQYF
TRBV14	NA	NA	TRBJ2-7	TGTGCCAGCAGCCGTAGCTCCTACGAGCCGTACTTC	CASSRSSYEPYF
TRBV12-3/TRBV12-4	many	NA	TRBJ2-7	TGTGCCAGCAGTTTAAATCGAAAACGCGACGAGCAGTACTTC	CASSLNRKRDEQYF
TRBV27	NA	TRBD1	TRBJ1-1	TGTGCCAGCAGTTTGGGGACAGGGATGAACACTGAAGCTTTCTTT	CASSLGTGMNTEAFF
TRBV29-1	many	NA	TRBJ1-2	TGCAGCGTGGGCAGGGCCTCCTATGGCTACACCTTC	CSVGRASYGYTF